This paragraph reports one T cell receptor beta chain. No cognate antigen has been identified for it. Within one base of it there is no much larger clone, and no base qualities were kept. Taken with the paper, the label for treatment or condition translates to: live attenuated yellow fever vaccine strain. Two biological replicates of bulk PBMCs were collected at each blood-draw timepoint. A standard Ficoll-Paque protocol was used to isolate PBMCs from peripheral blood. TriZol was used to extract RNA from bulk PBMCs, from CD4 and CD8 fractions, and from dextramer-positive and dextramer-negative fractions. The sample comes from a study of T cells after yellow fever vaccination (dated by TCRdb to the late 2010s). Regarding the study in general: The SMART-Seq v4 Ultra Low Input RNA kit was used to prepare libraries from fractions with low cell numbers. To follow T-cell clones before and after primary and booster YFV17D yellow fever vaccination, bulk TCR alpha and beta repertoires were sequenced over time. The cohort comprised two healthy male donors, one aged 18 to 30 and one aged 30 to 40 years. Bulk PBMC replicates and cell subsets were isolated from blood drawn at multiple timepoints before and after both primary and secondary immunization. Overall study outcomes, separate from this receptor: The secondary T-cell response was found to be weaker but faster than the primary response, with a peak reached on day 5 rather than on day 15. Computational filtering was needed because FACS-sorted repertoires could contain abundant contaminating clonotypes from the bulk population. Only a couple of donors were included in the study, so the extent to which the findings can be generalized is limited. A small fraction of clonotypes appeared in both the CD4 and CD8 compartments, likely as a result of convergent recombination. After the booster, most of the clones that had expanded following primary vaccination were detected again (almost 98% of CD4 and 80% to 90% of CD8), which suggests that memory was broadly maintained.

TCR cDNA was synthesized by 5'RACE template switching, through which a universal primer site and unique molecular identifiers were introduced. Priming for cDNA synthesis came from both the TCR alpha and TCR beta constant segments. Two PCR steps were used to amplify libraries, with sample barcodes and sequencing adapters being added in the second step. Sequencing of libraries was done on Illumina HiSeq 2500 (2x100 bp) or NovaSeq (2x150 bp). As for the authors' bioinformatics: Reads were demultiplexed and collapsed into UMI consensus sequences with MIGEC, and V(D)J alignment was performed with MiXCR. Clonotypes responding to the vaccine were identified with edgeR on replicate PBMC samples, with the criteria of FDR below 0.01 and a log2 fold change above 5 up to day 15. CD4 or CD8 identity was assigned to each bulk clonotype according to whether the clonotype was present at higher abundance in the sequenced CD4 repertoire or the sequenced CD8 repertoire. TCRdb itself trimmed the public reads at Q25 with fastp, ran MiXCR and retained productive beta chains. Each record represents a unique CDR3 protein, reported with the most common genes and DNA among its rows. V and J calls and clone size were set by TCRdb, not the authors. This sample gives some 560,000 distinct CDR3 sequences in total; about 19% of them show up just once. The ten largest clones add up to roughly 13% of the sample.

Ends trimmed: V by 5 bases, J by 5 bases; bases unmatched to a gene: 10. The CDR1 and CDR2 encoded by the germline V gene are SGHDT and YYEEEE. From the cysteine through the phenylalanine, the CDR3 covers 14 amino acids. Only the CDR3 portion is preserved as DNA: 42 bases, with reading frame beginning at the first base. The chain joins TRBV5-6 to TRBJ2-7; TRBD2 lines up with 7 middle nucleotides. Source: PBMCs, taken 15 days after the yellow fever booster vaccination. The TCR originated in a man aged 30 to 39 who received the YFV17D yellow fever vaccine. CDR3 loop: CASSLPGLRDEQYF. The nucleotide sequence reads TGTGCCAGCAGTTTGCCGGGACTACGTGACGAGCAGTACTTC. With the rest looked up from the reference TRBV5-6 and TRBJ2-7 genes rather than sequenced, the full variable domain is DAGVTQSPTHLIKTRGQQVTLRCSPKSGHDTVSWYQQALGQGPQFIFQYYEEEERQRGNFPDRFSGHQFPNYSSELNVNALLLGDSALYLCASSLPGLRDEQYFGPGTRLTVT.